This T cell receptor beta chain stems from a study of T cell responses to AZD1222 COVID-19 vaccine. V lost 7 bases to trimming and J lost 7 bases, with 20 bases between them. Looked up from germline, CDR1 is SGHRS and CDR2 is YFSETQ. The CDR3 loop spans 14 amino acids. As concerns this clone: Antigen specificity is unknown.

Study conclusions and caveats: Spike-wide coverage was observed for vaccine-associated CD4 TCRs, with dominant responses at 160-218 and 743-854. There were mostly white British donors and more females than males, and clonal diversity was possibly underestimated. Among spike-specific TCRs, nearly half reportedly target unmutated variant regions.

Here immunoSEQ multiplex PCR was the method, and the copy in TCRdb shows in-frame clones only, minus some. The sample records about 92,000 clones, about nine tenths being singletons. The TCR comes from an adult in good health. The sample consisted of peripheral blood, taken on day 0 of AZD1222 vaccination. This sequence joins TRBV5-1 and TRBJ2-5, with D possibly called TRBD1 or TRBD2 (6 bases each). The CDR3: CASGGTRSQGTQYF. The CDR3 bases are TGCGCCAGCGGCGGGACACGATCACAGGGGACCCAGTACTTC. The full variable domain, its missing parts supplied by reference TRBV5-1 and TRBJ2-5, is KAGVTQTPRYLIKTRGQQVTLSCSPISGHRSVSWYQQTPGQGLQFLFEYFSETQRNKGNFPGRFSGRQFSNSRSEMNVSTLELGDSALYLCASGGTRSQGTQYFGPGTRLLVL.